This T cell receptor (beta chain) was profiled in a study of T-cell memory formation after mild COVID-19. Study-wide context: There were largely donor-specific TCR clusters. Overall study results and limits: Clones that contracted clustered mainly in CM and EM if CD4+ and in EMRA if CD8+.

CDR3 size: 14 residues. CDR1 is LGHDT, CDR2 YNNKEL, per germline (reference sequence). V was shortened by 4 bases and J by 2 bases, with 10 bases between the two germline ends. This clonotype has more than one count but fewer than ten. Its antigen remains unknown. One entry per CDR3 protein results from TCRdb running MiXCR on the 5' RACE reads. In the table there are 350,000 to 450,000 distinct CDR3 sequences, around 19% of which are singletons. This chain links TRBV3-1 with TRBJ2-3; a possible D gene is TRBD1 (6 bases). Source material: PBMCs or a T cell subset sorted from them (not recorded which). The TCR sequence derives from an adult woman who had mild COVID-19 (a few samples of this study predate the infection). Cell type and time point are not known. DNA for the CDR3: TGTGCCAGCAGCCTACAGGGTTTCACAGATACGCAGTATTTT. Protein: CASSLQGFTDTQYF.